The T cell receptor beta chain under discussion was sequenced for a study of shared clonotypes between healthy human individuals. Study donors comprised healthy, HIV-negative adults devoid of recent acute infection or vaccination. This clone was recorded at least ten times. The CDR3 consists of 13 residues. Trimming removed 11 bases from V and 2 bases from J; junction bases left unmatched: 1. Germline V gene lookup returns CDR1 SGHTA and CDR2 FQGNSA. The table came from immunoSEQ multiplex PCR; TCRdb's copy has only in-frame clones and leaves some out. The sample has approximately 460,000 clones, approximately 80% seen once.

The sample consisted of PBMCs. The sequence was obtained from a woman in her thirties or forties in good health. Some clones in this sample may be carry-over from other donors' samples. This chain joins TRBV7-2 and TRBJ2-1; 12 bases line up with TRBD2. DNA for the CDR3: TGTGCCTCTAGCGGGAGGGCCTACAATGAGCAGTTCTTC. This gives the protein CASSGRAYNEQFF.